Reported below is one T cell receptor beta chain. Germline V gene lookup returns CDR1 LGHNA and CDR2 YSLEER. The ends lost 1 base at V and 2 bases at J; junction bases unmatched: 12. This CDR3 is built from 20 residues. These data belong to a study of shared T cell receptors in the human thymus. Sequencing used immunoSEQ multiplex PCR; TCRdb keeps in-frame clones, though not all of them. The sample includes about 660,000 clones, approximately 87% seen only once; the top ten take 0.01%. These data are also associated with another study on human thymus T cells. That work states: Unrelated people showed highly overlapping thymic repertoires, related research reported.

Sequencing was performed on thymocytes. This clonotype was sampled from a boy under two years old with a congenital heart defect. This chain connects TRBV4-3 to TRBJ2-3; 13 bases map to TRBD2. The CDR3 reads CASSQGGPTSGREATDTQYF. As DNA, the CDR3 is TGCGCCAGCAGCCAAGGGGGGCCCACTAGCGGGAGGGAAGCCACAGATACGCAGTATTTT.